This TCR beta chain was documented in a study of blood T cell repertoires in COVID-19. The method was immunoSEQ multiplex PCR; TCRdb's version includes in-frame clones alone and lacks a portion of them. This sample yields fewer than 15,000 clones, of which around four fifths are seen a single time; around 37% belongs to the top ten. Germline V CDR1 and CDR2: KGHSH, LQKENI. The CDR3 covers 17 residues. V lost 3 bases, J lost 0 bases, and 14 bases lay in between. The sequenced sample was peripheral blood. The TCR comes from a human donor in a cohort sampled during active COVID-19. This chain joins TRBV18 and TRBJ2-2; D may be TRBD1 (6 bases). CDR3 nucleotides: TGTGCCAGCTCACCTAAAGCGACAGGCTCGAACACCGGGGAGCTGTTTTTT. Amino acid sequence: CASSPKATGSNTGELFF.